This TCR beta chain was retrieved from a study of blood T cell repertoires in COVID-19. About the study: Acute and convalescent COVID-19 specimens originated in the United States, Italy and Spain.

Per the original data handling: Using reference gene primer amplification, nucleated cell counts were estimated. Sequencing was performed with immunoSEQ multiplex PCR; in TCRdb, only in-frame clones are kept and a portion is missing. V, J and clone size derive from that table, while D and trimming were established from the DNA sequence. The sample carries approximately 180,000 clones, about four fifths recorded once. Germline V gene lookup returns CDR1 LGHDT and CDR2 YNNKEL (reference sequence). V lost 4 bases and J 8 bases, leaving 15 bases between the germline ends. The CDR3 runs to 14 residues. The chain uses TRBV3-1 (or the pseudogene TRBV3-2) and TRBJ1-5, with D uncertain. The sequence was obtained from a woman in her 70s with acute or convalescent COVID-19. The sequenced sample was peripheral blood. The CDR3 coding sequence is TGTGCCAGCAGCCCAACTACGGCGGGGAAGCCCCAGCATTTT. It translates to CASSPTTAGKPQHF.